Below, 8 T cell receptor beta chains from the same sample are listed, as sequenced in a study of identical twins. Using its own MiXCR run on the 5' RACE reads, TCRdb lists one record per CDR3 protein. The table shows 15,000 to 20,000 distinct CDR3 sequences, with 55% to 75% occurring only once. The sequencing input was memory (CD45RO+) T cells sorted from blood. The origin of the receptors is a woman between 18 and 29 years old in good health. This table probably holds off-target reads from a library built for another chain.

The gene calls are TRBV28 and TRBJ2-3; TRBD2 aligns across 8 bases. Germline lookup yields CDR1 MDHEN and CDR2 SYDVKM. The CDR3 consists of 15 residues. The junction had 5 bases not matched to a gene; V was cut back by 5 bases and J by 1 base. The CDR3 DNA reads as TGTGCCAGCAGTCGCCCGACTAGCGGCACAGATACGCAGTATTTT. It is translated as CASSRPTSGTDTQYF. The complete variable domain, with remaining parts taken from reference TRBV28 and TRBJ2-3, reads DVKVTQSSRYLVKRTGEKVFLECVQDMDHENMFWYRQDPGLGLRLIYFSYDVKMKEKGDIPEGYSVSREKKERFSLILESASTNQTSMYLCASSRPTSGTDTQYFGPGTRLTVL.

This clonotype has more than one count but fewer than ten. This chain connects TRBV20-1 to TRBJ2-7, with 8 positions matching TRBD2. This CDR3 spans 14 amino acids. Germline assignment: CDR1 DFQATT and CDR2 SNEGSKA (reference sequence). Trimming removed 1 base from V and 6 bases from J; junction bases left unmatched: 8. CDR3 residues: CSARAGLAQSEQYF. The DNA of the CDR3 is TGCAGTGCTAGAGCCGGACTAGCTCAGAGCGAGCAGTACTTC.

The gene calls are TRBV6-1 and TRBJ1-1, with D unclear. Germline V gene sequence: CDR1 MNHNS, CDR2 SASEGT. V was cut by 2 bases and J by 0 bases, with 1 base left in between. This CDR3 has 12 amino acids. The CDR3 DNA sequence: TGTGCCAGCAGTGAACTGAACACTGAAGCTTTCTTT. Its protein product is CASSELNTEAFF.

The J gene is TRBJ1-1, the V gene TRBV20-1; 8 nucleotides line up with TRBD1. V lost 6 bases and J lost 4; bases outside the gene matches: 7. This CDR3 is built from 13 residues. Germline V gene data show CDR1 as DFQATT and CDR2 as SNEGSKA (reference sequence). CDR3 bases: TGCAGTGCCGCGACAGGGGTGGGCACTGAAGCTTTCTTT. Protein product: CSAATGVGTEAFF.

This chain uses TRBV30 with TRBJ2-7; D might be TRBD2 (6 bases). The CDR3 extends over 12 amino acids. The V gene's germline CDR1 is GTSNPN and CDR2 SVGIG (reference sequence). Trimming pared 2 bases from V and 3 bases from J, leaving 8 bases between. The CDR3 here is CAWSLTSYEQYF. The CDR3 coding sequence is TGTGCCTGGAGTTTGACTAGCTACGAGCAGTACTTC.

V and J are TRBV6-1 and TRBJ1-1; the match to TRBD1 covers 7 bases. This CDR3 contains 12 residues. CDR1 is MNHNS, CDR2 SASEGT, per germline. V lost 6 bases to trimming and J lost 11 bases; unmatched junction nucleotides: 9. The DNA of the CDR3 is TGTGCCAGCAGCATGCTACAGGGGATGGCTTTCTTT. This sequence encodes CASSMLQGMAFF.

A few counts support this clonotype. V gene TRBV6-5 combines with J gene TRBJ2-7; D remains ambiguous. Germline V gene data show CDR1 as MNHEY and CDR2 as SVGAGI. The CDR3 runs 17 residues. V lost 0 bases and J 5 bases, leaving 20 bases between the germline ends. CDR3 amino acids: CASSYSNLAVPVNEQYF. Here the CDR3 DNA reads TGTGCCAGCAGTTACTCGAATCTCGCAGTCCCCGTCAACGAGCAGTACTTC.

The rearrangement links TRBV10-3 to TRBJ2-2, with TRBD1 matching 7 bases. Germline CDR1 reads ENHRY; CDR2 reads SYGVKD. Trimming took 6 bases from V and 6 from J; bases not matched to a gene: 4. This CDR3 has 13 residues. CDR3 sequence: CAIRETGSGELFF. The DNA for the CDR3 is TGTGCCATCAGAGAGACAGGGTCCGGGGAGCTGTTTTTT.